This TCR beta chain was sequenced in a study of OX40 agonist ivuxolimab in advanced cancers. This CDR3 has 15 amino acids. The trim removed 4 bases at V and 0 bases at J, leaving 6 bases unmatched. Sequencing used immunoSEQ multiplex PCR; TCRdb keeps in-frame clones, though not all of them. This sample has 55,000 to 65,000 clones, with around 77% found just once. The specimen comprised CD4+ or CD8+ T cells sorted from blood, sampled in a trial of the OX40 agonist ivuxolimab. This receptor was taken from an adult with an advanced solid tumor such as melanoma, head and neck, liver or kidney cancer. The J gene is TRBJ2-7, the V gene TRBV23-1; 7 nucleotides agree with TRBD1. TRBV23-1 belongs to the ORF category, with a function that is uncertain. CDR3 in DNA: TGCGCCAGCAGTCCCCCGGGACAGTTCTCCTACGAGCAGTACTTC. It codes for CASSPPGQFSYEQYF.